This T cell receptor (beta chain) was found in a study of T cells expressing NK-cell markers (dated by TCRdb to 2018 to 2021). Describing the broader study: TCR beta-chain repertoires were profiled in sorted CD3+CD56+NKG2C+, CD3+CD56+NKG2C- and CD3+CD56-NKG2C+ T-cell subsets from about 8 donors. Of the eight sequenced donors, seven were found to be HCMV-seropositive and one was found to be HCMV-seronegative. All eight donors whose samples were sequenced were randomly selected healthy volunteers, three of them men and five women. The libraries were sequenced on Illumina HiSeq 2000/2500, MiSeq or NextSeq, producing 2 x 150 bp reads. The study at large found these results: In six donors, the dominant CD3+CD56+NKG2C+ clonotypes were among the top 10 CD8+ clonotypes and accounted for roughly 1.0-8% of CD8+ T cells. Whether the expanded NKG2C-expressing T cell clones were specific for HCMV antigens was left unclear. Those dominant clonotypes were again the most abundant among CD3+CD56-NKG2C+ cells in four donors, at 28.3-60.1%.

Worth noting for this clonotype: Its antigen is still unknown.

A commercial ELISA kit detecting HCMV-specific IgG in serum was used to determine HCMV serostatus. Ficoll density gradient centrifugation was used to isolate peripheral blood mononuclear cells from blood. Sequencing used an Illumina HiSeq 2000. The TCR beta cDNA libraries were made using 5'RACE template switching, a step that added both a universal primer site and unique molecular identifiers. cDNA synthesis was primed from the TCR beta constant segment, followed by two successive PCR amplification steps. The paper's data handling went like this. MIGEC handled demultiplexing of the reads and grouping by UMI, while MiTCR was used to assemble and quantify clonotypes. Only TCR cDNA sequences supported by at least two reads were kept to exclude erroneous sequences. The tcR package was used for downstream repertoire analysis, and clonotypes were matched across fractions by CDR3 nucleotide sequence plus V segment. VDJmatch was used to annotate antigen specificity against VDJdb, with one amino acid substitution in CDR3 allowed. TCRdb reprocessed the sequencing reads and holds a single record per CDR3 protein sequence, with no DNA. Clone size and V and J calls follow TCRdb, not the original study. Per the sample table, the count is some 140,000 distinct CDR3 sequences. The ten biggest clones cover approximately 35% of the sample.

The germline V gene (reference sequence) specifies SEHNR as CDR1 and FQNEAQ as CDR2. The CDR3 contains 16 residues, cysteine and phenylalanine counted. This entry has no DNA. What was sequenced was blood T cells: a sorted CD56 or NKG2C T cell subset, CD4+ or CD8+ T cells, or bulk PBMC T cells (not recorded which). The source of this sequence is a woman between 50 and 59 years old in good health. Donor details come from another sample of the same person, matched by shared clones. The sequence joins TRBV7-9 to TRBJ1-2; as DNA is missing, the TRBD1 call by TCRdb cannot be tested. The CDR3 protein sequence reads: CASSLSERQGWDGYTF.